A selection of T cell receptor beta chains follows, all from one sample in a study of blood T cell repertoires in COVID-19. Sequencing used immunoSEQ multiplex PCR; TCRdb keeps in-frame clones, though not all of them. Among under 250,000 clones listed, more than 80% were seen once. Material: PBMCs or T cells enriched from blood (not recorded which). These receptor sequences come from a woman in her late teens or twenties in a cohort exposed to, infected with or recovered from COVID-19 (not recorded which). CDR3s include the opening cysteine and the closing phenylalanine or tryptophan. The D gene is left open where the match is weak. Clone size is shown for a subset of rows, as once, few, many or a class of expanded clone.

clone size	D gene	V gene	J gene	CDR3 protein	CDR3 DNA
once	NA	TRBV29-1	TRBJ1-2	CSVEDRYGYTF	TGCAGCGTTGAAGACCGCTATGGCTACACCTTC
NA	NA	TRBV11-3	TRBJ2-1	CASSPGLPNEQFF	TGTGCCAGCAGCCCCGGACTCCCCAATGAGCAGTTCTTC
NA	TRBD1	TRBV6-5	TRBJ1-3	CASSPGTGSGNTIYF	TGTGCCAGCAGTCCCGGGACAGGGTCTGGAAACACCATATATTTT
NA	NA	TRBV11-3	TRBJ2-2	CASSLELNGELFF	TGTGCCAGCAGCTTAGAACTTAACGGGGAGCTGTTTTTT
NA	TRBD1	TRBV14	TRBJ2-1	CASSLSDRGQEFF	TGTGCCAGCAGCCTCTCGGACAGGGGGCAGGAGTTCTTC
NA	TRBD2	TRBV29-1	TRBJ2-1	CSASGGSYNEQFF	TGCAGCGCCTCGGGGGGATCCTACAATGAGCAGTTCTTC
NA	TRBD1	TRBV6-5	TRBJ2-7	CASSYGGTGVSEQYF	TGTGCCAGCAGTTACGGGGGGACAGGGGTGAGCGAGCAGTACTTC
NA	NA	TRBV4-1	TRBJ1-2	CASSQDRTNYGYTF	TGCGCCAGCAGCCAAGACAGAACGAACTATGGCTACACCTTC
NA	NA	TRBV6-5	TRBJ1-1	CASSYETGHSEAFF	TGTGCCAGCAGTTACGAGACCGGACATTCTGAAGCTTTCTTT
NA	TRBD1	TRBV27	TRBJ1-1	CASRWDRNTATEAFF	TGTGCCAGCAGGTGGGACAGGAACACGGCCACTGAAGCTTTCTTT
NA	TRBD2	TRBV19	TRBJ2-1	CASTVLAGGEQFF	TGTGCCAGTACAGTCCTAGCGGGAGGTGAGCAGTTCTTC
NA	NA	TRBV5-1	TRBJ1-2	CASSTSVNYGYTF	TGCGCCAGCAGCACCTCGGTTAACTATGGCTACACCTTC
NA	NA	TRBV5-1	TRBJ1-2	CASRYRVAPGYGYTF	TGCGCCAGCCGGTACAGGGTGGCCCCTGGTTATGGCTACACCTTC
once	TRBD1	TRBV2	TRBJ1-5	CASKGQSNQPQHF	TGTGCCAGCAAGGGACAGAGCAATCAGCCCCAGCATTTT
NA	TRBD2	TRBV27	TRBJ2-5	CASSWTSGVETQYF	TGTGCCAGCAGTTGGACTAGCGGTGTGGAGACCCAGTACTTC
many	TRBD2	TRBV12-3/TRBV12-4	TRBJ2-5	CASSFGGDETQYF	TGTGCCAGCAGTTTCGGGGGGGATGAGACCCAGTACTTC
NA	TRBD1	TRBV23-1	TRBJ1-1	CASSRGQGTEAFF	TGCGCCAGCAGTCGGGGACAGGGAACTGAAGCTTTCTTT
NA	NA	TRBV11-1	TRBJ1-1	CASSLQENTEAFF	TGTGCCAGCAGCTTACAGGAGAACACTGAAGCTTTCTTT
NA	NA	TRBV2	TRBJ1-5	CASSYRHSNQPQHF	TGTGCCAGCAGTTATCGACATAGCAATCAGCCCCAGCATTTT
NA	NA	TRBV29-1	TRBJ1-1	CSVEGGNTEAFF	TGCAGCGTTGAAGGCGGGAACACTGAAGCTTTCTTT
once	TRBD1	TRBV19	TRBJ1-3	CASIGTGGLGNTIYF	TGTGCCAGTATTGGGACAGGGGGCCTTGGAAACACCATATATTTT
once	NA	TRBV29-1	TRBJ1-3	CSVELSDGGVNF	TGCAGCGTTGAACTGAGCGACGGGGGGGTCAATTTT
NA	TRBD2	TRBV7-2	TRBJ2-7	CASSLGLADLYEQYF	TGTGCCAGCAGCTTAGGACTAGCGGATCTCTACGAGCAGTACTTC
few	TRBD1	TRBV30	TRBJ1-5	CAWSTGGDQPQHF	TGTGCCTGGAGTACAGGGGGCGATCAGCCCCAGCATTTT
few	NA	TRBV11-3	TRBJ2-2	CASSLDLMGLNTGELFF	TGTGCCAGCAGCTTAGATCTAATGGGGCTTAACACCGGGGAGCTGTTTTTT
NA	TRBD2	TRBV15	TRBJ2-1	CATLGSGGYNEQFF	TGTGCCACCTTAGGAAGCGGGGGGTACAATGAGCAGTTCTTC
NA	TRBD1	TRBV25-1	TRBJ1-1	CASRTGPGQGGVGTEAFF	TGTGCCAGCAGGACCGGACCGGGACAGGGAGGTGTTGGCACTGAAGCTTTCTTT
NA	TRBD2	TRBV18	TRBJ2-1	CASSPGGLAGVNEQFF	TGTGCCAGCTCACCAGGGGGACTAGCGGGAGTAAATGAGCAGTTCTTC
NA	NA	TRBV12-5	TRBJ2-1	CASGFLRGSYNEQFF	TGTGCTAGTGGTTTTCTTAGGGGGTCTTACAATGAGCAGTTCTTC
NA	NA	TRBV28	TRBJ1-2	CASSFGQNYGYTF	TGTGCCAGCAGTTTTGGCCAGAACTATGGCTACACCTTC
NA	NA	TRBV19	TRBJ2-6	CASTYSGDSGANVLTF	TGTGCCAGTACCTACTCGGGGGATAGTGGGGCCAACGTCCTGACTTTC
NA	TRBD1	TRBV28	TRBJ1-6	CASSSPGQEYNSPLHF	TGTGCCAGCAGTTCTCCGGGACAGGAGTATAATTCACCCCTCCACTTT
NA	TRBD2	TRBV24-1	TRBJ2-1	CATSDQGLAGVEQFF	TGTGCCACCAGTGACCAGGGGCTAGCGGGAGTTGAGCAGTTCTTC
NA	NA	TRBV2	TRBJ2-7	CASSTDSLTYEQYF	TGTGCCAGCTCGACTGACAGTCTGACCTACGAGCAGTACTTC
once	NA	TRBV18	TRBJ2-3	CASSPFVAESTDTQYF	TGTGCCAGCTCACCTTTTGTTGCGGAAAGCACAGATACGCAGTATTTT
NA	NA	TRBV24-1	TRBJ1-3	CATSDNSGNTIYF	TGTGCCACCAGTGACAACTCTGGAAACACCATATATTTT
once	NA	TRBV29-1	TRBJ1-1	CSVEFVILQGEAFF	TGCAGCGTTGAATTCGTTATACTACAGGGAGAAGCTTTCTTT
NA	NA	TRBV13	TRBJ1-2	CASSLPGTYGYTF	TGTGCCAGCAGCTTACCGGGAACCTATGGCTACACCTTC
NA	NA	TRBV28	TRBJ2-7	CASSPPGQSYEQYF	TGTGCCAGCAGTCCCCCGGGACAATCCTACGAGCAGTACTTC
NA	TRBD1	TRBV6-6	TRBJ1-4	CASGGGPDEKLFF	TGTGCCAGCGGAGGGGGCCCCGATGAAAAACTGTTTTTT
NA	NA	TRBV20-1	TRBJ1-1	CSASTGPNTEAFF	TGCAGTGCTAGTACAGGGCCGAACACTGAAGCTTTCTTT
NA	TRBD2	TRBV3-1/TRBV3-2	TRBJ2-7	CASSQLAGGEQYF	TGTGCCAGCAGCCAGCTAGCGGGAGGCGAGCAGTACTTC
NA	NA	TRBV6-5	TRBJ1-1	CASSYQNGEAFF	TGTGCCAGCAGTTACCAAAACGGTGAAGCTTTCTTT
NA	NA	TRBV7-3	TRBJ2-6	CASSLADSGANVLTF	TGTGCCAGCAGCTTAGCGGATTCTGGGGCCAACGTCCTGACTTTC